This note documents a single TCR beta chain sequence. Its antigen is still unknown. Libraries were prepared by immunoSEQ multiplex PCR; TCRdb keeps only in-frame clonotypes and omits some of them. The data contain roughly 100,000 clones, roughly 88% of them singletons. This sample is drawn from a study of T cell responses to AZD1222 COVID-19 vaccine. Study-level findings and limits: Of spike-specific TCRs, nearly half reportedly target regions left unmutated in variants. Repertoires were sampled only after the peak T cell response. Among AZD1222 vaccinees, only six were seropositive at baseline. Clonal diversity was possibly underestimated, and the donors were mostly white British, with more females.

Looked up from germline, CDR1 is SNHLY and CDR2 is FYNNEI. CDR3 size: 13 residues. The V end was cut by 8 bases, the J end by 8 bases, with 19 bases between. The sample consisted of peripheral blood, taken on day 0 of AZD1222 vaccination. The chain combines TRBV2 with TRBJ2-7; TRBD2 is a possible D gene (5 bases). The receptor was derived from an adult in good health. The CDR3 region is CASGGVGDIKQYF. As DNA, the CDR3 is TGTGCCAGCGGTGGGGTCGGGGATATCAAGCAGTACTTC.